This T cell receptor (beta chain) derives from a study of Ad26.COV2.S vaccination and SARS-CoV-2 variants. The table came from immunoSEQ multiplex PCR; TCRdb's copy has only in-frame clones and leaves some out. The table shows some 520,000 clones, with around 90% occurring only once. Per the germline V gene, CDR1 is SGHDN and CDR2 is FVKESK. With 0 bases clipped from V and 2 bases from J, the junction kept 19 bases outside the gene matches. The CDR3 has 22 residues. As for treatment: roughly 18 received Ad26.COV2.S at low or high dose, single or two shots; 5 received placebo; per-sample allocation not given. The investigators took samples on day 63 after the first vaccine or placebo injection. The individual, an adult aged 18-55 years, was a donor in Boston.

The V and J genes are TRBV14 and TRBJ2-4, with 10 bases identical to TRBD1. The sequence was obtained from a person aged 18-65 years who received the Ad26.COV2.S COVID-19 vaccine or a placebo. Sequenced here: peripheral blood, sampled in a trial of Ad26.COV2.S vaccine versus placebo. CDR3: CASSQDTGRDRGKHYSKNIQYF. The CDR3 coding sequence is TGTGCCAGCAGCCAAGACACGGGTAGGGACAGGGGCAAACATTACTCCAAAAACATTCAGTACTTC. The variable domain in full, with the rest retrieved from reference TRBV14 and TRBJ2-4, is EAGVTQFPSHSVIEKGQTVTLRCDPISGHDNLYWYRRVMGKEIKFLLHFVKESKQDESGMPNNRFLAERTGGTYSTLKVQPAELEDSGVYFCASSQDTGRDRGKHYSKNIQYFGAGTRLSVL.